A single sample is the source of the 27 T cell receptor beta chains below, sequenced in a study of CD8 T cells in ankylosing spondylitis. What these receptors recognize is not known. TCRdb re-called the 5' RACE reads through MiXCR, storing one row per CDR3 protein. In the table there are under 150,000 distinct CDR3 sequences, approximately 17% of which are singletons. Study observations and caveats: What appeared characteristic of ankylosing spondylitis blood was a TCR beta motif of under 10 highly homologous variants.

The specimen was blood, either unsorted or a sorted T cell fraction (not recorded which). Receptors were obtained from a male donor with ankylosing spondylitis.

The chain has TRBV3-1 and TRBJ2-1; 9 nucleotides align to TRBD2. The CDR3 consists of 18 residues. The V gene end was trimmed by 4 bases and the J gene end by 3 bases; junction bases not matched to a gene: 13. Germline CDR1 reads LGHDT; CDR2 reads YNNKEL (reference sequence). CDR3 loop: CASSPGDALAGIYNEQFF. DNA of the CDR3: TGTGCCAGCAGCCCCGGGGATGCACTAGCGGGCATCTACAATGAGCAGTTCTTC.

The chain joins TRBV14 to TRBJ2-1; D is unresolved. This CDR3 has 15 amino acids. CDR1 is SGHDN and CDR2 is FVKESK in the germline V gene. Trimming took 4 bases from V and 3 from J, leaving 13 bases between them. CDR3 in amino acids: CASSRRVPLYNEQFF. The CDR3 nucleotides read TGTGCCAGCAGCCGACGTGTTCCTCTCTACAATGAGCAGTTCTTC.

The rearrangement joins TRBV20-1 to TRBJ1-3; possibly TRBD1 for D (6 bases). The length of the CDR3 is 15 residues. V shed 1 base and J shed 4 bases, with 14 bases lying between them. Germline-derived CDR1 and CDR2 are DFQATT and SNEGSKA (reference sequence). The CDR3 nucleotides read TGCAGTGCTAGAGCCACAGGGTCACCCGGAAACACCATATATTTT. Residues: CSARATGSPGNTIYF.

This clonotype was found once. This chain connects TRBV19 to TRBJ2-1; D is undetermined. The germline V and J ends were trimmed by 10 bases and 4 bases, with 8 bases remaining between them. Germline loops: CDR1 LNHDA, CDR2 SQIVND (reference sequence). The length of the CDR3 is 11 residues. CDR3 DNA sequence: TGTGCCACCTCTTCTTACAATGAGCAGTTCTTC. This gives the protein CATSSYNEQFF.

The table lists this clonotype with a few counts. The gene calls are TRBV7-2 and TRBJ2-2; unclear D gene. Germline lookup yields CDR1 SGHTA and CDR2 FQGNSA. CDR3 length: 16 amino acids. Trimming removed 5 bases from V and 0 bases from J, with 13 bases in between. The CDR3 loop reads CASSKAVQANTGELFF. The CDR3 region has the DNA TGTGCCAGCAGCAAGGCGGTACAAGCGAACACCGGGGAGCTGTTTTTT.

This clonotype was detected only a few times. The CDR3 loop is CASSLVPTREQFF. CDR3 nucleotides: TGCGCCAGCAGCTTGGTACCGACCCGGGAGCAGTTCTTC. This chain uses TRBV5-1 with TRBJ2-1; D ambiguous. The CDR3 totals 13 residues. V lost 0 bases and J lost 10, with 11 bases in between. Germline assignment: CDR1 SGHRS and CDR2 YFSETQ.

Here the CDR3 reads CASSRHRGTYEQYF. The CDR3 coding sequence is TGTGCCAGCAGCCGACACAGGGGGACCTACGAGCAGTACTTC. The V and J genes are TRBV14 and TRBJ2-7, with TRBD1 identical over 8 bases. Per the germline V gene, CDR1 is SGHDN and CDR2 is FVKESK. The CDR3 totals 14 residues. The ends lost 4 bases at V and 2 bases at J; junction bases unmatched: 4.

The chain joins TRBV3-1 to TRBJ1-2; 9 positions agree with TRBD1. The CDR3 sequence is 16 residues long. V was clipped by 1 base and J by 7 bases; unmatched bases: 10. Looked up from germline, CDR1 is LGHDT and CDR2 is YNNKEL (reference sequence). CDR3 nucleotides: TGTGCCAGCAGCCAAGCTTTCCTGACAGGGGGATCTGGCTACACCTTC. As protein: CASSQAFLTGGSGYTF.

The V and J genes are TRBV11-2 and TRBJ2-7, with D tentatively TRBD2 (6 bases). V dropped 1 base and J dropped 2 bases, with 9 bases sitting between them. This CDR3 spans 14 amino acids. The germline gives CDR1 SGHAT, CDR2 FQNNGV. The CDR3 bases are TGTGCCAGCAGCTTAGCGGGAGCGCCCTACGAGCAGTACTTC. It translates to CASSLAGAPYEQYF.

This chain links TRBV4-1 with TRBJ2-2; D might be TRBD1 or TRBD2, each matching 5 bases. Per germline, CDR1 MGHRA and CDR2 YSYEKL. Trimming took 6 bases from V and 7 from J, leaving 18 bases between them. The CDR3 has 15 amino acids. CDR3 amino acids: CASRRGSHSGGELFF. The CDR3 DNA follows: TGCGCCAGCAGGAGGGGATCACACTCAGGCGGGGAGCTGTTTTTT.

This clonotype was picked up a small number of times. This rearrangement joins TRBV12-3 or TRBV12-4 to TRBJ2-1; 7 positions match TRBD2. The CDR3 covers 12 residues. The ends lost 1 base at V and 14 bases at J; junction bases unmatched: 5. This CDR3 is CASSLDLADKFF. In nucleotides, the CDR3 is TGTGCCAGCAGTTTAGACCTAGCGGATAAGTTCTTC.

The genes are TRBV20-1 and TRBJ2-1; D assignment may be TRBD1 or TRBD2 (5 bases each). V was cut by 0 bases and J by 7 bases, with 13 bases left in between. The CDR3 has 14 amino acids. The germline gives CDR1 DFQATT, CDR2 SNEGSKA (reference sequence). The CDR3 coding sequence is TGCAGTGCTAGAGACCGGGACCTCGGGAATGAGCAGTTCTTC. This gives the protein CSARDRDLGNEQFF.

This clonotype turned up a few times. The rearrangement joins TRBV20-1 to TRBJ2-7, with D tentatively TRBD2 (6 bases). Between the trimmed V and J ends, which lost 2 bases and 4 bases, there was a span of 18 bases. Per the germline V gene, CDR1 is DFQATT and CDR2 is SNEGSKA (reference sequence). The CDR3 sequence is 15 residues long. The CDR3 nucleotides are TGCAGTGCTAGACCCCCGCGGAGGGGCTTATACGAGCAGTACTTC. Its protein product is CSARPPRRGLYEQYF.

As concerns this clonotype: This may be a read error: a much more frequent sequence differs by one nucleotide. This chain links TRBV29-1 with TRBJ2-7; D may be TRBD2 (5 bases). Germline values: CDR1 SQVTM, CDR2 ANQGSEA. The CDR3 consists of 11 residues. V gave up 5 bases and J gave up 8 bases, with 13 bases separating them. The CDR3 region is CSVRGDDQQYF. CDR3 DNA sequence: TGCAGCGTTCGGGGTGACGACCAGCAGTACTTC.

The chain carries TRBV9 and TRBJ2-1; tentative D call: TRBD2 (5 bases). This CDR3 is built from 11 residues. The germline V gene encodes CDR1 SGDLS and CDR2 YYNGEE. Trimming took off 5 bases at V and 9 bases at J, with 9 bases between the two ends. The CDR3 loop is CASRNRGEQFF. The CDR3 bases are TGTGCCAGCAGAAATCGGGGTGAGCAGTTCTTC.

With respect to this clonotype: The junction differs from germline at one of its ends, possibly a read error. This chain joins TRBV20-1 and TRBJ1-5, with D uncertain. The CDR3 runs to 15 residues. CDR1 and CDR2 from the germline V gene are DFQATT and SNEGSKA (reference sequence). CDR3 sequence: CSARDLREVNQTQHF. The CDR3 region has the DNA TGCAGTGCTAGAGATCTGAGGGAGGTCAATCAGACCCAGCATTTT.

This clonotype was recorded a few times. The V call is TRBV10-3, the J call TRBJ2-3; D call uncertain. The CDR3 runs 13 residues. The germline V and J ends were trimmed by 3 bases and 0 bases, with 4 bases remaining between them. Germline values: CDR1 ENHRY, CDR2 SYGVKD. The CDR3 loop is CAISDLSTDTQYF. CDR3 coding DNA: TGTGCCATCAGTGACCTGAGCACAGATACGCAGTATTTT.

This chain connects TRBV7-8 to TRBJ2-2; no definite D call. The germline V gene encodes CDR1 SGHVS and CDR2 FQNEAQ. The V and J ends lost 9 bases and 2 bases respectively, with 10 bases between them. CDR3 length: 13 amino acids. The CDR3 here is CARGGRNTGELFF. The CDR3 region has the DNA TGTGCCAGGGGTGGGCGCAACACCGGGGAGCTGTTTTTT.

The sample holds many counts of this clonotype. The rearrangement joins TRBV28 to TRBJ2-2, with 7 nucleotides matching TRBD2. Unmatched junction bases numbered 6, after V lost 4 bases and J lost 1 base. From germline, CDR1 is MDHEN and CDR2 SYDVKM. This CDR3 contains 16 residues. The CDR3: CASSSAGGMNTGELFF. CDR3 sequence (DNA): TGTGCCAGCAGTTCCGCCGGGGGGATGAACACCGGGGAGCTGTTTTTT.

This clonotype was recorded a few times. The chain links TRBV3-1 to TRBJ2-7; TRBD1 is a possible D gene (5 bases). V was trimmed by 1 base and J by 5 bases, leaving 12 bases between them. Germline V lookup: CDR1 LGHDT, CDR2 YNNKEL (reference sequence). The CDR3 has 14 amino acids. CDR3 residues: CASSQGQGRNEQYF. The DNA for the CDR3 is TGTGCCAGCAGCCAAGGGCAGGGTAGGAACGAGCAGTACTTC.

The chain employs TRBV12-3 or TRBV12-4 and TRBJ1-2; tentative D call: TRBD1 (5 bases). The CDR3 runs 13 residues. With 5 bases removed from V and 8 bases from J, the gap between germline ends came to 15 bases. The CDR3 loop is CASSGTSFQGYTF. For the CDR3, the DNA is TGTGCCAGCAGTGGGACCTCATTCCAGGGCTACACCTTC.

The J gene is TRBJ2-7, the V gene TRBV20-1; no clear D gene. Germline V gives CDR1 DFQATT, CDR2 SNEGSKA (reference sequence). This CDR3 comprises 10 residues. Trimming removed 6 bases at V and 4 bases at J, with 7 bases between. In DNA, the CDR3 is TGCAGTGCCCCAGAGTACGAGCAGTACTTC. Its translation: CSAPEYEQYF.

This clonotype was observed a few times. The V call is TRBV5-1, the J call TRBJ2-3; D is ambiguous. The germline V and J ends were trimmed by 4 bases and 2 bases, with 17 bases remaining between them. Per the germline V gene, CDR1 is SGHRS and CDR2 is YFSETQ. This CDR3 spans 16 amino acids. The CDR3 reads CASSPTNPRATDTQYF. CDR3 nucleotides: TGCGCCAGCAGCCCAACCAATCCCCGTGCCACAGATACGCAGTATTTT.

The chain links TRBV27 to TRBJ2-7; no clear D gene. Trimming shortened V by 3 bases and J by 2 bases, and 8 bases separated the two germline ends. CDR1 and CDR2 (germline): MNHEY, SMNVEV (reference sequence). This CDR3 is built from 13 residues. The CDR3 DNA reads TGTGCCAGCAGTTTCAGACTGACCTACGAGCAGTACTTC. Encoded protein: CASSFRLTYEQYF.

The chain joins TRBV4-1 to TRBJ2-2; 9 bases agree with TRBD1. Germline CDR1 reads MGHRA; CDR2 reads YSYEKL. This CDR3 comprises 14 residues. Unmatched junction bases numbered 2, after V lost 3 bases and J lost 6 bases. As DNA, the CDR3 is TGCGCCAGCAGCCACCACAGGGGGCCCGGGGAGCTGTTTTTT. Translated: CASSHHRGPGELFF.

The chain joins TRBV27 to TRBJ2-2; unclear D gene. V was cut by 2 bases and J by 5 bases, with 6 bases left in between. Germline-derived CDR1 and CDR2 are MNHEY and SMNVEV (reference sequence). The CDR3 is made up of 13 amino acids. The CDR3 loop reads CASSLQKTGELFF. The CDR3, as DNA: TGTGCCAGCAGTTTACAAAAAACCGGGGAGCTGTTTTTT.

The chain couples TRBV28 to TRBJ2-1, with D possibly matching TRBD1 (6 bases). CDR1 and CDR2 from the germline V gene are MDHEN and SYDVKM. V was trimmed by 6 bases and J by 5 bases, leaving 14 bases between them. The CDR3 is 14 amino acids. This CDR3 reads CASSPITGNNEQFF. Written as DNA, the CDR3 is TGTGCCAGCAGCCCTATTACAGGGAACAATGAGCAGTTCTTC.